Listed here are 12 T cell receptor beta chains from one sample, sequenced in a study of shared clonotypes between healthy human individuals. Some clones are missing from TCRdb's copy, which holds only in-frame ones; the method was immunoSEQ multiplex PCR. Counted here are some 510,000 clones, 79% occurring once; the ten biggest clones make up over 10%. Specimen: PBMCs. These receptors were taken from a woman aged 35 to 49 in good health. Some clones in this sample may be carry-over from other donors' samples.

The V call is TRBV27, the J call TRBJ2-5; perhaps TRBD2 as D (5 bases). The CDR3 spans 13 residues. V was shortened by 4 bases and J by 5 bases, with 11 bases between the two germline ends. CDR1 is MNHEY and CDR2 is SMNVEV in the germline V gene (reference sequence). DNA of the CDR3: TGTGCCAGCAGTTCAGGACTGAGGGAGACCCAGTACTTC. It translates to CASSSGLRETQYF.

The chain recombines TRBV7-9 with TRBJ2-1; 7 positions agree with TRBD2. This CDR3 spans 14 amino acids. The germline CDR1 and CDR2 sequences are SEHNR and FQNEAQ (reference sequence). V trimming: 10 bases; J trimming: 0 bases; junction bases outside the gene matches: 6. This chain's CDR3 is CATLSGSSYNEQFF. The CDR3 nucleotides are TGTGCCACCCTTAGCGGGTCCTCCTACAATGAGCAGTTCTTC.

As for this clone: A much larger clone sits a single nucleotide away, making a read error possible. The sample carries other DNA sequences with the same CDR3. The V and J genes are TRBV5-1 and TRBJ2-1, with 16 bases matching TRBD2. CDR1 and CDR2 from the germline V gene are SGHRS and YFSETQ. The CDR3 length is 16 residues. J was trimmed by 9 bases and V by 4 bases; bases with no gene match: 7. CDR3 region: CASSGTSGRAGGEQFF. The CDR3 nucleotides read TGCGCCAGCAGCGGGACTAGCGGGAGGGCCGGGGGTGAGCAGTTCTTC.

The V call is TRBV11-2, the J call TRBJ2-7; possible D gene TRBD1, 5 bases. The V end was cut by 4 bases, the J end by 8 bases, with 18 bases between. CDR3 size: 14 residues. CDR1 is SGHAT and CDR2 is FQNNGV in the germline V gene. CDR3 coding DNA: TGTGCCAGCAGCTCGTTAGGGGCCCCGGACAAGCAGTACTTC. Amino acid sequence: CASSSLGAPDKQYF.

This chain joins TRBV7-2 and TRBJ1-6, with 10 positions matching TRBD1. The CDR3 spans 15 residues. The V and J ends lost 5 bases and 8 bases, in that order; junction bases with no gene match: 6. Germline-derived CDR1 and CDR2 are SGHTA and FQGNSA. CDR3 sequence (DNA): TGTGCCAGCAGCCAACGACAGGGGGCCTATTCACCCCTCCACTTT. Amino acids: CASSQRQGAYSPLHF.

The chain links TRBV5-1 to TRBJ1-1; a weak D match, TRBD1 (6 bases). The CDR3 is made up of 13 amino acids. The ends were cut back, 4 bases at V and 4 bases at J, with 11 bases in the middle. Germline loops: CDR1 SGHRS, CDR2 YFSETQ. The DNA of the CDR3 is TGCGCCAGCAGCCGAGGACAGAGCACTGAAGCTTTCTTT. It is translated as CASSRGQSTEAFF.

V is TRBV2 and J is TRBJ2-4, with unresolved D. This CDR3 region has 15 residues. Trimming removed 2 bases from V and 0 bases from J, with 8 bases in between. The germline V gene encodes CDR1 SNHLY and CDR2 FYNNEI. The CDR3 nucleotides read TGTGCCAGCAGTGAACAGCAGCTAGCCAAAAACATTCAGTACTTC. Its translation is CASSEQQLAKNIQYF.

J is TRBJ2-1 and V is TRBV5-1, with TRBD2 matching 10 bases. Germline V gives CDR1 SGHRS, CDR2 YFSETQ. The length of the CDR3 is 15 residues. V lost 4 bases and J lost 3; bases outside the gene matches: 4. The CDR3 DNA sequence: TGCGCCAGCAGCAAGCGGGAGGGTGGCTACAATGAGCAGTTCTTC. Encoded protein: CASSKREGGYNEQFF. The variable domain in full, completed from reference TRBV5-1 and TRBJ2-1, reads KAGVTQTPRYLIKTRGQQVTLSCSPISGHRSVSWYQQTPGQGLQFLFEYFSETQRNKGNFPGRFSGRQFSNSRSEMNVSTLELGDSALYLCASSKREGGYNEQFFGPGTRLTVL.

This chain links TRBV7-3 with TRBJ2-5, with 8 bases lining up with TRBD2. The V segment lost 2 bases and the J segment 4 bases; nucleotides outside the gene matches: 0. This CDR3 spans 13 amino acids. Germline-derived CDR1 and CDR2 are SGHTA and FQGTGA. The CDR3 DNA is TGTGCCAGCAGCTTAGCGGGAGGAGAGACCCAGTACTTC. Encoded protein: CASSLAGGETQYF.

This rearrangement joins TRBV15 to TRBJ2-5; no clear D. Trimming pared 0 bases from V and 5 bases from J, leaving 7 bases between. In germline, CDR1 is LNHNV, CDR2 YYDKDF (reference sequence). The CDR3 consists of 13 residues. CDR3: CATSRDRLETQYF. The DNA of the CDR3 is TGTGCCACCAGCAGAGATCGCCTGGAGACCCAGTACTTC.

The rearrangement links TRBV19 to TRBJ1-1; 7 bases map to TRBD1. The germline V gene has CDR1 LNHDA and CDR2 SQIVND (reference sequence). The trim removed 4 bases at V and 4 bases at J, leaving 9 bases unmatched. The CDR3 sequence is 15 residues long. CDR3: CASSKQGDLVTEAFF. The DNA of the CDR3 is TGTGCCAGTAGTAAGCAGGGGGATTTAGTCACTGAAGCTTTCTTT.

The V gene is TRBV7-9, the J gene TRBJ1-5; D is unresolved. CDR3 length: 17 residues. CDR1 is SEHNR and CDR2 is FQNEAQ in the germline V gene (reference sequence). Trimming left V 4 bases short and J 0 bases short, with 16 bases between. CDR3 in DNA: TGTGCCAGCAGCTCAACGTCAGGTGGGAGTAGCAATCAGCCCCAGCATTTT. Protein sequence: CASSSTSGGSSNQPQHF.